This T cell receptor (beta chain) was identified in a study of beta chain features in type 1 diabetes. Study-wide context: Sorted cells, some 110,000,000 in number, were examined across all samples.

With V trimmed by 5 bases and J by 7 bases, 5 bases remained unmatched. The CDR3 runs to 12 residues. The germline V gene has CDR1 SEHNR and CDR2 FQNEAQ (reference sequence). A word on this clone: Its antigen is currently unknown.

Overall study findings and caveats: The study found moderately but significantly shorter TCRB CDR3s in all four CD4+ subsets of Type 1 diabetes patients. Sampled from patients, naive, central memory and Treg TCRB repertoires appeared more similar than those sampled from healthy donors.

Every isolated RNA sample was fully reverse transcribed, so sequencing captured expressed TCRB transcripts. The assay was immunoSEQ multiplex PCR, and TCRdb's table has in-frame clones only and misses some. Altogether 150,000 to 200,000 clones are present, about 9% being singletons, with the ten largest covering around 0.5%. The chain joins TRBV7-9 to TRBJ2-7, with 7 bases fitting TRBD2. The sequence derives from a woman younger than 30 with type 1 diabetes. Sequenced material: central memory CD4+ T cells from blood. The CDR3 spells CASSPRGGEQYF. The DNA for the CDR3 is TGTGCCAGCAGCCCAAGGGGAGGGGAGCAGTACTTC. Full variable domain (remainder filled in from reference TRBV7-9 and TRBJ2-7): DTGVSQNPRHKITKRGQNVTFRCDPISEHNRLYWYRQTLGQGPEFLTYFQNEAQLEKSRLLSDRFSAERPKGSFSTLEIQRTEQGDSAMYLCASSPRGGEQYFGPGTRLTVT.